The 2 T cell receptor beta chains below all came from one sample that was sequenced in a study of T cell repertoires in cytomegalovirus infection. No antigen has been assigned to these receptors. TCRdb used MiXCR to reprocess the reads, holding one entry per CDR3 protein. The repertoire holds 450,000 to 550,000 distinct CDR3 sequences, with roughly 43% as singletons. The sample here was cultured PBMCs, taken from culture after CMV antigen stimulation. Every receptor here comes from a human donor in good health (CMV status not recorded). Some clones in this sample may be carry-over from other donors' samples.

This clonotype was seen more than once but under ten times. The J gene is TRBJ2-5, the V gene TRBV11-2; the D is unclear. V was cut by 1 base and J by 5 bases, with 11 bases left in between. CDR1 SGHAT and CDR2 FQNNGV come from the germline V gene. This CDR3 has 14 residues. The CDR3 loop reads CASSLGPGRETQYF. The CDR3 DNA follows: TGTGCCAGCAGCTTAGGCCCGGGTAGGGAGACCCAGTACTTC. The full variable domain, rest sourced from reference TRBV11-2 and TRBJ2-5, is EAGVAQSPRYKIIEKRQSVAFWCNPISGHATLYWYQQILGQGPKLLIQFQNNGVVDDSQLPKDRFSAERLKGVDSTLKIQPAKLEDSAVYLCASSLGPGRETQYFGPGTRLLVL.

In this sample, this clonotype turned up a few times. J is TRBJ2-2 and V is TRBV7-2; 10 positions match TRBD2. J was trimmed by 10 bases and V by 6 bases; bases with no gene match: 11. CDR1 and CDR2 from the germline V gene are SGHTA and FQGNSA. This CDR3 has 15 residues. CDR3 sequence: CASRVGLAGVEELFF. CDR3 nucleotides: TGTGCCAGCAGGGTGGGGCTAGCGGGAGTCGAGGAGCTGTTTTTT.